This T cell receptor beta chain was recovered during a study of radiotherapy plus CTLA-4 blockade in lung cancer. TCRdb keeps only in-frame clones here, not all; method: immunoSEQ multiplex PCR. The sample holds over 100,000 clones, 70% to 90% seen once. CDR1 and CDR2 (germline): SGHTA, FQGNSA. The CDR3 covers 16 residues. Trimming took 6 bases from V and 0 from J; bases not matched to a gene: 5. This clone was counted a single time. Receiving focal radiation plus CTLA-4 blockade with ipilimumab were patients who had chemo-refractory metastatic non-small-cell lung cancer. The sample in question was peripheral blood, obtained from a patient treated with radiotherapy plus ipilimumab. The chain employs TRBV7-2 and TRBJ2-1, with 10 bases aligning to TRBD2. This receptor was obtained from a human donor with non-small cell lung cancer that progressed on radiotherapy plus ipilimumab. This chain's CDR3 is CASRLRTSGSYNEQFF. The CDR3 DNA sequence: TGTGCCAGCAGACTCCGGACTAGCGGCTCCTACAATGAGCAGTTCTTC. Together with reference TRBV7-2 and TRBJ2-1, the CDR3 gives the full variable domain: GAGVSQSPSNKVTEKGKDVELRCDPISGHTALYWYRQSLGQGLEFLIYFQGNSAPDKSGLPSDRFSAERTGGSVSTLTIQRTQQEDSAVYLCASRLRTSGSYNEQFFGPGTRLTVL.